These 24 T cell receptor beta chains originate from one sample sequenced in a study of T cell responses to AZD1222 COVID-19 vaccine. The data were produced by immunoSEQ multiplex PCR, yet TCRdb's version contains in-frame clones alone and is incomplete. The sample includes about 150,000 clones, 89% seen only once; the top ten take about 4.7%. The specimen comprised peripheral blood, sampled on day 0 of AZD1222 vaccination. Source of these receptors: an adult in good health.

The chain employs TRBV7-9 and TRBJ1-5; D perhaps matches TRBD1 (5 bases). Looked up from germline, CDR1 is SEHNR and CDR2 is FQNEAQ (reference sequence). V dropped 2 bases and J dropped 6 bases, with 11 bases sitting between them. CDR3 length: 14 amino acids. CDR3 region: CASSLKDTSQPQHF. The CDR3 DNA is TGTGCCAGCAGCTTAAAGGACACTTCTCAGCCCCAGCATTTT.

The J gene is TRBJ1-2, the V gene TRBV14; possibly TRBD1 for D (6 bases). The CDR3 is 14 residues long. Germline assignment: CDR1 SGHDN and CDR2 FVKESK. V was shortened by 3 bases and J by 8 bases, with 16 bases between the two germline ends. The CDR3 region has the DNA TGTGCCAGCAGCCAGTTCGGGGCAGGGGTCGGCTACACCTTC. Encoded protein: CASSQFGAGVGYTF.

The rearrangement joins TRBV3-1 (or the pseudogene TRBV3-2) to TRBJ2-1; 7 bases fit TRBD2. CDR1 is LGHDT and CDR2 is YNNKEL in the germline V gene (reference sequence). V lost 1 base to trimming and J lost 0 bases; unmatched junction nucleotides: 9. This CDR3 comprises 18 residues. The CDR3: CASSQGRGGRGSYNEQFF. The DNA for the CDR3 is TGTGCCAGCAGCCAAGGAAGGGGTGGGAGGGGCTCCTACAATGAGCAGTTCTTC.

The chain has TRBV7-2 and TRBJ1-1; no clear D. Per germline, CDR1 SGHTA and CDR2 FQGNSA. This CDR3 is built from 15 residues. Trimming left V 5 bases short and J 0 bases short, with 13 bases between. The CDR3 reads CASSKWAGLNTEAFF. CDR3 nucleotides: TGTGCCAGCAGCAAGTGGGCAGGCCTGAACACTGAAGCTTTCTTT.

The rearrangement joins TRBV6-2 or TRBV6-3 to TRBJ2-1, with a possible D match to TRBD1 (6 bases). Trimming took 6 bases from V and 10 from J, leaving 22 bases between them. The germline V gene has CDR1 MNHEY and CDR2 SVGEGT. The CDR3 covers 15 residues. In DNA form, the CDR3 reads TGTGCCAGCAGCGGTGGAGCAGGGGTATGGCGGGAGCAGTTCTTC. This codes for CASSGGAGVWREQFF.

The chain carries TRBV3-1 (or the pseudogene TRBV3-2) and TRBJ2-2, with a weak D call TRBD2 (6 bases). The CDR3 has 16 residues. Germline CDR1 and CDR2: LGHDT and YNNKEL (reference sequence). V was shortened by 4 bases and J by 0 bases, with 12 bases between the two germline ends. The CDR3 loop is CASSPLAGSNTGELFF. CDR3 nucleotides: TGTGCCAGCAGCCCATTGGCGGGATCGAACACCGGGGAGCTGTTTTTT.

Note on this clone: One junction end disagrees with the germline gene, perhaps due to a read error. The chain combines TRBV5-1 with TRBJ1-1; possibly TRBD1 for D (6 bases). The length of the CDR3 is 16 residues. Germline V gene sequence: CDR1 SGHRS, CDR2 YFSETQ. CDR3 bases: TGCGCCTGCAGTACGGGGGGCGCCTCGGGAAACACTGAAGCTTTCTTT. Its translation: CACSTGGASGNTEAFF.

The rearrangement joins TRBV2 to TRBJ2-3, with 9 bases identical to TRBD2. Trimming at V came to 6 bases and at J to 5 bases, leaving 6 bases not matched to a gene. The CDR3 spans 14 residues. The germline gives CDR1 SNHLY, CDR2 FYNNEI. Here the CDR3 reads CASSPNSGGDTQYF. CDR3 DNA sequence: TGTGCCAGCAGCCCGAATAGCGGGGGAGATACGCAGTATTTT.

This chain links TRBV7-2 with TRBJ1-5, with D unresolved. From germline, CDR1 is SGHTA and CDR2 FQGNSA. Trimming removed 2 bases from V and 3 bases from J, with 5 bases in between. The length of the CDR3 is 13 residues. CDR3 DNA: TGTGCCAGCAGCTTAAGCAACAATCAGCCCCAGCATTTT. As protein: CASSLSNNQPQHF.

In nucleotides, the CDR3 is TGTGCCAGCACCCCCGCCCTGGGAGGGACCGAGCAGTACTTC. It specifies CASTPALGGTEQYF. The chain has TRBV6-2 or TRBV6-3 and TRBJ2-7; 7 nucleotides agree with TRBD2. CDR1 and CDR2 (germline): MNHEY, SVGEGT. The ends lost 7 bases at V and 6 bases at J; junction bases unmatched: 12. This CDR3 has 14 amino acids.

The chain is built from TRBV9 and TRBJ2-3; D remains ambiguous. Trimming took off 0 bases at V and 6 bases at J, with 8 bases between the two ends. The CDR3 loop spans 13 amino acids. Germline CDR1 and CDR2: SGDLS and YYNGEE. The CDR3 loop reads CASSVARRDTQYF. The CDR3 DNA reads as TGTGCCAGCAGCGTAGCTCGAAGGGATACGCAGTATTTT. The variable domain in full, with the rest retrieved from reference TRBV9 and TRBJ2-3, is DSGVTQTPKHLITATGQRVTLRCSPRSGDLSVYWYQQSLDQGLQFLIQYYNGEERAKGNILERFSAQQFPDLHSELNLSSLELGDSALYFCASSVARRDTQYFGPGTRLTVL.

The J gene is TRBJ2-7, the V gene TRBV19, with D perhaps given as TRBD1 or TRBD2 (6 bases each). Trimming left V 4 bases short and J 5 bases short, with 12 bases between. The CDR3 length is 13 residues. The germline gives CDR1 LNHDA, CDR2 SQIVND (reference sequence). As DNA, the CDR3 is TGTGCCAGTAGTAGAAGGGGGGCCGACGAGCAGTACTTC. Its translation: CASSRRGADEQYF. The whole variable domain, remainder taken from reference TRBV19 and TRBJ2-7, is DGGITQSPKYLFRKEGQNVTLSCEQNLNHDAMYWYRQDPGQGLRLIYYSQIVNDFQKGDIAEGYSVSREKKESFPLTVTSAQKNPTAFYLCASSRRGADEQYFGPGTRLTVT.

This clone occurred once. V and J are TRBV24-1 and TRBJ1-4, with no clear D. The CDR3 has 17 residues. CDR1 and CDR2 from the germline V gene are KGHDR and SFDVKD. V lost 4 bases to trimming and J lost 6 bases, with 20 bases between them. CDR3 loop: CATSDGPGNPHHEKLFF. CDR3 bases: TGTGCCACCAGTGACGGCCCGGGGAACCCCCATCATGAAAAACTGTTTTTT.

This chain connects TRBV7-2 to TRBJ1-2, with D maybe TRBD1 (6 bases). V lost 0 bases and J 4 bases, leaving 12 bases between the germline ends. CDR1 and CDR2 from the germline V gene are SGHTA and FQGNSA. The CDR3 loop spans 15 amino acids. CDR3 amino acids: CASSLAIGRGYGYTF. The CDR3, as DNA: TGTGCCAGCAGCTTAGCGATAGGCAGGGGCTATGGCTACACCTTC.

This sequence joins TRBV9 and TRBJ1-3; D is uncertain. The CDR3 loop spans 14 amino acids. The germline V gene encodes CDR1 SGDLS and CDR2 YYNGEE. Trimming removed 3 bases from V and 0 bases from J, with 7 bases in between. CDR3 sequence reads: CASSATVSGNTIYF. The CDR3 region has the DNA TGTGCCAGCAGCGCGACTGTCTCTGGAAACACCATATATTTT.

The chain joins TRBV6-6 to TRBJ1-5, with TRBD1 matching 10 bases. Germline CDR1 is MNHNY and CDR2 is SVGAGI (reference sequence). The CDR3 loop spans 15 amino acids. Germline trimming cut 6 bases from V and 3 bases from J; bases unmatched to any gene: 5. The chain's CDR3 is CASSPGTGDNQPQHF. The DNA for the CDR3 is TGTGCCAGCAGCCCGGGGACAGGGGACAATCAGCCCCAGCATTTT.

The chain employs TRBV2 and TRBJ2-5; weak D call: TRBD1 (6 bases). This CDR3 is 19 amino acids long. Trimming pared 6 bases from V and 4 bases from J, leaving 30 bases between. In germline, CDR1 is SNHLY, CDR2 FYNNEI. This CDR3 reads CASSVGVTGMLGTGETQYF. Here the CDR3 DNA reads TGTGCCAGCAGCGTTGGTGTAACAGGGATGTTGGGAACGGGAGAGACCCAGTACTTC.

The chain employs TRBV28 and TRBJ1-6; D uncertain. V lost 5 bases and J 6 bases, leaving 17 bases between the germline ends. Germline V CDR1 and CDR2: MDHEN, SYDVKM. The CDR3 contains 16 residues. The CDR3 region has the DNA TGTGCCAGCAGTCTCGTAGCCGGAGCGCCTAATTCACCCCTCCACTTT. Translating gives CASSLVAGAPNSPLHF.

The rearrangement joins TRBV5-1 to TRBJ2-3; D is uncertain. CDR3 length: 13 amino acids. Germline CDR1 reads SGHRS; CDR2 reads YFSETQ. Trimming removed 3 bases at V and 2 bases at J, with 7 bases between. CDR3 DNA: TGCGCCAGCAGCTCAACATACACAGATACGCAGTATTTT. It is translated as CASSSTYTDTQYF.

The chain recombines TRBV5-4 with TRBJ1-2; D gene ambiguous. This CDR3 spans 14 amino acids. The V gene lost 3 bases and the J gene lost 5 bases, with 14 bases spanning the gap. Germline CDR1 is SGHNT and CDR2 is YYREEE (reference sequence). The CDR3, as DNA: TGTGCCAGCAGCTCGCCAATAGGCCCTTATGGCTACACCTTC. Translating gives CASSSPIGPYGYTF. The complete variable domain, with remaining parts taken from reference TRBV5-4 and TRBJ1-2, reads ETGVTQSPTHLIKTRGQQVTLRCSSQSGHNTVSWYQQALGQGPQFIFQYYREEENGRGNFPPRFSGLQFPNYSSELNVNALELDDSALYLCASSSPIGPYGYTFGSGTRLTVV.

The chain couples TRBV27 to TRBJ1-2, with TRBD1 matching over 8 bases. The CDR3 is made up of 13 amino acids. Losses at the gene ends were 3 bases for V and 8 bases for J; bases not matched to a gene: 5. In germline, CDR1 is MNHEY, CDR2 SMNVEV (reference sequence). CDR3 residues: CASSLQGAPGYTF. The CDR3 nucleotides are TGTGCCAGCAGTTTGCAGGGGGCGCCCGGCTACACCTTC.

The chain carries TRBV6-1 and TRBJ1-2; D is ambiguous. The CDR3 sequence is 12 residues long. Germline V CDR1 and CDR2: MNHNS, SASEGT. V lost 0 bases to trimming and J lost 8 bases, with 7 bases between them. In DNA, the CDR3 is TGTGCCAGCAGTGAAGCCCTGACCGGCTACACCTTC. It specifies CASSEALTGYTF.

This clone occurred a few times. V gene TRBV7-6 combines with J gene TRBJ1-1; D is perhaps TRBD1 (5 bases). Between the trimmed V and J ends, which lost 2 bases and 5 bases, there was a span of 15 bases. The CDR3 contains 15 residues. Germline V lookup: CDR1 SGHVS, CDR2 FNYEAQ. CDR3 amino acids: CASSLSEFSGTEAFF. The CDR3, as DNA: TGTGCCAGCAGCTTATCAGAGTTCTCAGGGACTGAAGCTTTCTTT.

This clone was detected once. V gene TRBV7-8 combines with J gene TRBJ1-3; D call uncertain. The CDR3 has 18 residues. Germline values: CDR1 SGHVS, CDR2 FQNEAQ. Trimming removed 2 bases at V and 5 bases at J, with 22 bases between. For the CDR3, the DNA is TGTGCCAGCAGCTTATCCCGAGCGTTCCGGGATGCAAGAAACACCATATATTTT. The encoded protein is CASSLSRAFRDARNTIYF.